Sequencing of this TCR beta chain was carried out in a study of T cell responses to AZD1222 COVID-19 vaccine. Findings and limits, study-wide: Of the AZD1222 recipients, only five to seven were seropositive at baseline. White British ancestry dominated among donors, who included more females, and clonal diversity was possibly underestimated. Repertoire sampling was restricted to post-peak T cell response timepoints. Spike was spanned by vaccine-associated CD4 TCRs, which were dominant at 160-218 and 743-854.

CDR1 is SGHDT and CDR2 is YYEEEE in the germline V gene. This CDR3 has 17 amino acids. Trimming cost V 4 bases and J 3 bases, with 17 bases left between them. Profiling relied on immunoSEQ multiplex PCR, and the TCRdb table lists in-frame clones only, not all of them. The sample yields some 130,000 clones, 88% seen once. In regard to this clone: Its antigen remains unidentified.

Source: peripheral blood, taken on day 0 of MenACWY control vaccination. The chain uses TRBV5-6 and TRBJ2-6, with D hard to call. The receptor was derived from an adult in good health. The CDR3 DNA follows: TGTGCCAGCAGCCTCCCGGGCCGCGGCCGTGGGGCCAACGTCCTGACTTTC. Translated: CASSLPGRGRGANVLTF.